The TCR beta chain under discussion was sequenced for a study of T-cell reconstitution after alpha-beta-depleted transplantation in children. This clonotype was recorded a few times. Antigen: not known. General observations from the study: A year post-transplant, T-cell counts and diversity derived mostly from newly produced T cells.

The TCRbeta library was prepared with unique molecular identifiers. TCRdb called the PCR reads again in MiXCR, with one record for every CDR3 protein. Of about 400,000 distinct CDR3 sequences listed, roughly 15% are singletons. The TCR comes from a boy less than two years old who had a stem cell transplant for Wiskott-Aldrich syndrome, so the T cells may come from the graft donor. The input for sequencing was PBMCs, mostly from graft donor cells, taken 360 days after TCRalphabeta/CD19-depleted stem cell transplant.

CDR3 residues: CAIKVSGGDQPGELFF. In nucleotides, the CDR3 is TGTGCCATCAAAGTATCAGGGGGCGATCAACCCGGGGAGCTGTTTTTT. This rearrangement joins TRBV10-3 to TRBJ2-2; 8 bases align to TRBD1. Germline CDR1 is ENHRY and CDR2 is SYGVKD. The CDR3 runs to 16 residues. Losses at the gene ends were 7 bases for V and 6 bases for J; bases not matched to a gene: 13.